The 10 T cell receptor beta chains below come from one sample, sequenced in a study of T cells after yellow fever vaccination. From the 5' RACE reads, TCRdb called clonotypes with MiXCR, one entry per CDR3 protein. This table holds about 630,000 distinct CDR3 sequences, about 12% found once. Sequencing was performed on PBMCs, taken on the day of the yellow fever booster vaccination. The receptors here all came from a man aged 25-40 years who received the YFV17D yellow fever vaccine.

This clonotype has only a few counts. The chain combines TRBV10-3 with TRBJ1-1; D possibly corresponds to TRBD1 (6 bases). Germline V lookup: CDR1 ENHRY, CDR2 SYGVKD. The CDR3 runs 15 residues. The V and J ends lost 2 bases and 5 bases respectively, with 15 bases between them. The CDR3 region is CAISEPQQGITEAFF. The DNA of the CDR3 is TGTGCCATCAGTGAGCCTCAACAGGGTATAACTGAAGCTTTCTTT.

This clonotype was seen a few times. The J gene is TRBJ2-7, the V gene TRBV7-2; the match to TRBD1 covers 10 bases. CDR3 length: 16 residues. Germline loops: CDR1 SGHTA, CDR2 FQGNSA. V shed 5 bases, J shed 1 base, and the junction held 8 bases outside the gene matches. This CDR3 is CASSTHRTGGSYEQYF. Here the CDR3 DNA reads TGTGCCAGCAGCACCCACAGGACAGGGGGGTCCTACGAGCAGTACTTC.

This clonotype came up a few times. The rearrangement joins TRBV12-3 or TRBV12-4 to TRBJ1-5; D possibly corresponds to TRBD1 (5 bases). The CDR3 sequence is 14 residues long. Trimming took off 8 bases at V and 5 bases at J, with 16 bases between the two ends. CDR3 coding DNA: TGTGCCAGCGCGGTGCAGGGCTGGGATCAGCCCCAGCATTTT. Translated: CASAVQGWDQPQHF.

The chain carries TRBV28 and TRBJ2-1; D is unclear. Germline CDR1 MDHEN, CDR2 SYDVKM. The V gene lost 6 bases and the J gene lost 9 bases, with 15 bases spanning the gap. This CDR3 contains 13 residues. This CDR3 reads CASRSYSPGEQFF. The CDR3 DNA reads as TGTGCCAGCAGGTCGTACAGCCCGGGTGAGCAGTTCTTC.

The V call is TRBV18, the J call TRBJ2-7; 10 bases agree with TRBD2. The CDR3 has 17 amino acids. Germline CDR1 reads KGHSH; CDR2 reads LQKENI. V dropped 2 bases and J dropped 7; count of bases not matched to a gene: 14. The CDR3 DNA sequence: TGTGCCAGCTCACCAATAGCGGGAGGCGCCCAAGTTGGAGAGCAGTACTTC. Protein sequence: CASSPIAGGAQVGEQYF. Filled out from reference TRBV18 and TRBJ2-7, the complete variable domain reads NAGVMQNPRHLVRRRGQEARLRCSPMKGHSHVYWYRQLPEEGLKFMVYLQKENIIDESGMPKERFSAEFPKEGPSILRIQQVVRGDSAAYFCASSPIAGGAQVGEQYFGPGTRLTVT.

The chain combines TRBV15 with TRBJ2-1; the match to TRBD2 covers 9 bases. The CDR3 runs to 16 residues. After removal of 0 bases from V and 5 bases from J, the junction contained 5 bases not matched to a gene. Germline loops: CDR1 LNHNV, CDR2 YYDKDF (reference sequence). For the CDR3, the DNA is TGTGCCACCAGCAGAGATCAATTAGCGGGAGACAATGAGCAGTTCTTC. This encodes CATSRDQLAGDNEQFF.

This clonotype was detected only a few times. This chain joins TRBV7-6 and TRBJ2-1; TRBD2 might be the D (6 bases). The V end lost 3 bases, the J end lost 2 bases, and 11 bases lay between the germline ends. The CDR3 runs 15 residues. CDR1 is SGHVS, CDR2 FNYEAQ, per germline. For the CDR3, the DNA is TGTGCCAGCAGCTTTGGAGGGGTCACCTACAATGAGCAGTTCTTC. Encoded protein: CASSFGGVTYNEQFF.

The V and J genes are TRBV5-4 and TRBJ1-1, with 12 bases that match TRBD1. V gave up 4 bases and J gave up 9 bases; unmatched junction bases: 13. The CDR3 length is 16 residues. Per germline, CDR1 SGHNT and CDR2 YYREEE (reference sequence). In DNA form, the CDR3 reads TGTGCCAGCAGCCCAAAGGGGGACAGGGGGCACCTTAAAGCTTTCTTT. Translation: CASSPKGDRGHLKAFF.

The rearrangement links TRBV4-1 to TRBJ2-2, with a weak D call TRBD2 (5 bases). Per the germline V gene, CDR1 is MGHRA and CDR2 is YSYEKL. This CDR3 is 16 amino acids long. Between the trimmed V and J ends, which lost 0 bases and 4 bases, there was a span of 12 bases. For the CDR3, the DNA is TGCGCCAGCAGCCAAGAATCGGCTAGCCCCACCGGGGAGCTGTTTTTT. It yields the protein CASSQESASPTGELFF.

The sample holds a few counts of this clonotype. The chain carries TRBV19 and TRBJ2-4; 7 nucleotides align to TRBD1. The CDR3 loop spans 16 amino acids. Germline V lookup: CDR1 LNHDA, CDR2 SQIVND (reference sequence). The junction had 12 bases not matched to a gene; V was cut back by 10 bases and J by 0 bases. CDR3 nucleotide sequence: TGTGCCACCCGGGACAGCACATACGTAGCCAAAAACATTCAGTACTTC. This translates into CATRDSTYVAKNIQYF.